This TCR beta chain derives from a study of CD8+ T cells in alopecia areata. About five patients' sorted CD4+ cells yielded CD25+CD127- cells. It was from alopecia areata patients that lesional scalp punch biopsies and peripheral blood were collected. RNA extraction and reverse transcription yielded cDNA as sequencing template. The method was immunoSEQ multiplex PCR; TCRdb's version includes in-frame clones alone and lacks a portion of them. The table has around 35,000 clones, less than 55% seen once. Findings and limits, study-wide: Compared with normal scalp, lesional scalp had higher clonality and more expanded CD8+ clones. Whereas mice showed it more clearly, TCR sharing across patients was murkier, possibly because of HLA.

In the case of this clone: The antigen is unknown.

The CDR3 is made up of 13 amino acids. In germline, CDR1 is SGHTA, CDR2 FQGNSA. What was sequenced was CD4+ Tregs sorted from blood. The chain links TRBV7-2 to TRBJ1-6, with TRBD1 identical over 7 bases. This clonotype was sampled from a human donor with alopecia areata. CDR3 DNA: TGTGCTTCCAAGGGGGCAGGCAATTCACCCCTCCACTTT. Amino acids: CASKGAGNSPLHF.